The 9 T cell receptor beta chains in this list originate from one sample, sequenced in a study of blood T cell repertoires in COVID-19. Only in-frame clones appear in the TCRdb table, and some are missing; sequencing was by immunoSEQ multiplex PCR. The sample records 150,000 or so clones, 65% to 90% being singletons. Input material: PBMCs or T cells enriched from blood (not recorded which). The receptor source for this set is a man between 45 and 60 years old who had recovered from COVID-19.

The chain carries TRBV4-1 and TRBJ2-7; D possibly corresponds to TRBD2 (5 bases). CDR1 and CDR2 from the germline V gene are MGHRA and YSYEKL. The germline V and J ends were trimmed by 0 bases and 8 bases, with 14 bases remaining between them. This CDR3 is built from 14 residues. CDR3 loop: CASSQDPGDSKQYF. CDR3 sequence (DNA): TGCGCCAGCAGCCAAGACCCCGGGGATTCTAAGCAGTACTTC.

The rearrangement joins TRBV6-6 to TRBJ1-4, with a tentative D call TRBD1 (6 bases). Germline loops: CDR1 MNHNY, CDR2 SVGAGI (reference sequence). This CDR3 is 16 amino acids long. Trimming removed 7 bases from V and 0 bases from J, with 15 bases in between. The CDR3 coding sequence is TGTGCCAGCACCCGTGGACAGTATGCAACTAATGAAAAACTGTTTTTT. Translated, it gives CASTRGQYATNEKLFF.

The sample holds one count of this clone. The chain links TRBV5-5 to TRBJ1-5; 8 bases agree with TRBD1. Germline V gene data show CDR1 as SGHKS and CDR2 as YYEKEE (reference sequence). The V gene end was trimmed by 4 bases and the J gene end by 8 bases; junction bases not matched to a gene: 8. The CDR3 length is 14 residues. In DNA form, the CDR3 reads TGTGCCAGCAGCCCGGGACAGGCAGGGAAGCCCCAGCATTTT. It encodes CASSPGQAGKPQHF. The whole variable domain, remainder taken from reference TRBV5-5 and TRBJ1-5, is DAGVTQSPTHLIKTRGQQVTLRCSPISGHKSVSWYQQVLGQGPQFIFQYYEKEERGRGNFPDRFSARQFPNYSSELNVNALLLGDSALYLCASSPGQAGKPQHFGDGTRLSIL.

The chain couples TRBV28 to TRBJ1-3; 10 positions agree with TRBD1. J lost 4 bases, V lost 5 bases, and 5 bases had no gene match. Germline V gene sequence: CDR1 MDHEN, CDR2 SYDVKM. The CDR3 length is 15 residues. The CDR3 loop is CASSLTGGTGNTIYF. The DNA for the CDR3 is TGTGCCAGCAGTCTGACAGGGGGCACGGGAAACACCATATATTTT.

The rearrangement links TRBV6-5 to TRBJ1-1; 9 bases align to TRBD1. This CDR3 has 15 amino acids. Germline CDR1 is MNHEY and CDR2 is SVGAGI. J lost 8 bases, V lost 2 bases, and 9 bases had no gene match. DNA for the CDR3: TGTGCCAGCAGTTACGGCGGGACAGGGACGATGGAAGCTTTCTTT. Protein product: CASSYGGTGTMEAFF.

This chain uses TRBV5-6 with TRBJ2-1; perhaps TRBD1 as D (5 bases). The CDR3 contains 16 residues. The V end was cut by 1 base, the J end by 0 bases, with 11 bases between. Per the germline V gene, CDR1 is SGHDT and CDR2 is YYEEEE. The CDR3 sequence is CASSLFGRVSYNEQFF. In DNA form, the CDR3 reads TGTGCCAGCAGCTTGTTTGGCAGGGTCTCCTACAATGAGCAGTTCTTC.

J is TRBJ1-5 and V is TRBV27; tentatively, D is TRBD1 (6 bases). The CDR3 covers 13 residues. Deletions cut 3 bases from V and 9 bases from J, with 12 bases between. Germline-derived CDR1 and CDR2 are MNHEY and SMNVEV (reference sequence). CDR3 sequence: CASSLDSVSPQHF. DNA for the CDR3: TGTGCCAGCAGTTTGGACAGCGTGTCGCCCCAGCATTTT.

The CDR3 coding sequence is TGTGCCAGCAGCGCCCGGACAGGGAACTCGGATTCACCCCTCCACTTT. It translates to CASSARTGNSDSPLHF. The J gene is TRBJ1-6, the V gene TRBV7-9; 8 positions match TRBD1. This CDR3 is 16 amino acids long. Trimming cost V 5 bases and J 8 bases; bases outside gene matches: 11. Germline V gene data show CDR1 as SEHNR and CDR2 as FQNEAQ (reference sequence).

The chain carries TRBV7-2 and TRBJ1-5; D remains unclear. Germline CDR1 SGHTA, CDR2 FQGNSA. The CDR3 spans 13 residues. The V end lost 4 bases, the J end lost 0 bases, and 4 bases lay between the germline ends. In nucleotides, the CDR3 is TGTGCCAGCAGCTCGTATAGCAATCAGCCCCAGCATTTT. Translation gives CASSSYSNQPQHF.